One T cell receptor (beta chain) is described in this entry. Antigen specificity is unknown. Other DNA sequences in this sample translate to the same CDR3. Only in-frame clones appear in the TCRdb table, and some are missing; sequencing was by immunoSEQ multiplex PCR. Among approximately 940,000 clones, 70% to 85% were seen once, and the ten largest hold around 1.5%. The entry originates in a study of shared clonotypes between healthy human individuals. Notes on the study in general: Only blood was sampled; tissue repertoires likely differ.

Germline V gene data show CDR1 as SGHNT and CDR2 as YENEEA. J gave up 1 base and V 1 base, and 3 bases lay outside the gene matches. The CDR3 is 15 amino acids. The material sequenced was memory CD4+ T cells sorted from blood. Subset here: CD45RA-negative fraction. The chain is built from TRBV11-3 and TRBJ2-7, with 8 bases that match TRBD1. This TCR was sampled from a man aged 18 to 30 in good health. CDR3 residues: CASSLGRQGSYEQYF. For the CDR3, the DNA is TGTGCCAGCAGCTTAGGTCGACAGGGGTCCTACGAGCAGTACTTC.